These T cell receptor beta chains were read from a single sample in a study of response to subunit inactivated influenza vaccine. TCRdb used MiXCR to reprocess the RT-PCR reads, holding one entry per CDR3 protein. This repertoire shows about 650,000 distinct CDR3 sequences, more than 15% found once; its top ten account for roughly 12%. The sequencing here drew on PBMCs from blood, taken roughly 12 days after vaccination. These receptors originate from a middle-aged man who received an inactivated influenza vaccine. Each CDR3 is given without its conserved first and last residue. The size entry is marked missing in some rows and otherwise reads once, few, many or a size class.

clone_size | v_call | cdr3_aa
. | TRBV7-6 | ASSPGGGSGTGELF
. | TRBV7-2 | ASSLGFGGRYNEQF
. | TRBV7-9 | ASSLGGWTGTTDTQY
. | TRBV28 | ASSYRGGDPRAQY
few | TRBV2 | ASKEQRADTQY
. | TRBV7-9 | ASSPAAGTTGELF
many | TRBV9 | ASSGGLAGVEQF
. | TRBV6-2/TRBV6-3 | ASSYSGQGLNQPQH
. | TRBV4-3 | ASSQVTGHYEQY
few | TRBV11-2 | ASSLVLAGGFSYNEQF
few | TRBV29-1 | SVEGQMNTEAF
. | TRBV21-1 | ASSRDRGDQPQH
few | TRBV10-2 | ASSGDFPSPLH
few | TRBV7-7 | ASSRDAGTGELF
. | TRBV12-3/TRBV12-4 | ASSLREGLSDEQY
. | TRBV5-1 | ASSSRSTNTEAF
. | TRBV12-3/TRBV12-4 | ASSSRQISSNQPQH
. | TRBV6-5 | AAGNLNTEAF
few | TRBV28 | ASSLYGGTTEAF
. | TRBV20-1 | SAPGTSGRGNLEEQY
few | TRBV10-3 | AISDGDHEQY
few | TRBV20-1 | SARTSGAAYNEQF
. | TRBV14 | ASSQDRGVPQY
. | TRBV7-2 | ASRSGHRSYNEQF
few | TRBV29-1 | SGSTELETQY
many | TRBV29-1 | SVTTGAYEQY
few | TRBV9 | ASSPRTGGGTEAF
few | TRBV4-2 | ASSQDHGTGHPYEQY
. | TRBV6-2/TRBV6-3 | ASNRLAGGFLPTDTQY
few | TRBV7-9 | ASSFWGQGDEKTQY
. | TRBV5-5 | ASSLPRDRETQY
. | TRBV19 | ASSPARGPNEKLF
few | TRBV3-1 | ASSQVGSRGAAYEQY
. | TRBV3-1 | ASSQDTDSGGDTDTQY
. | TRBV2 | ASARTGGRDEQF
. | TRBV27 | ASSLRTGRSTEAF
few | TRBV20-1 | SARDAAGGSETQS
few | TRBV7-9 | ASSRRGQGVYTGELF
. | TRBV28 | ASRISLQFDNNEQF
few | TRBV19 | ASNPGHLNQPQH
. | TRBV4-1 | ASSLKPPVSPVETQY
. | TRBV7-2 | ASSFALGGYEQY
. | TRBV15 | ATSRDSGSGGQETQY
. | TRBV20-1 | SARAPSGLRGSPVGELF